This T cell receptor beta chain stems from a study of PD-1 blockade in classical Hodgkin lymphoma. The study, taken as a whole, reports: Differences between repertoires have undefined causes, possibly disease activity or prior therapy. Whoever responded completely had baseline diversity much like that seen in newly diagnosed patients. A significant rise in TCR diversity by C4D1 was seen for CD4+ but not CD8+ cells.

Every patient experienced relapse after autologous stem cell transplantation, and brentuximab vedotin exposure varied. Repertoires were generated with immunoSEQ multiplex PCR, while TCRdb's copy carries only in-frame clones and drops some. Found here are about 13,000 clones, roughly 78% of them singletons; the top ten hold 24%. As for this clone: Its target is unknown.

Germline assignment: CDR1 MNHEY and CDR2 SMNVEV (reference sequence). The CDR3 length is 14 residues. V lost 6 bases and J 2 bases, leaving 13 bases between the germline ends. This TCR was recovered from a human donor with classical Hodgkin lymphoma. The V gene is TRBV27, the J gene TRBJ1-2; no firm D call. The sample was peripheral blood mononuclear cells (PBMCs), taken at baseline. The CDR3 protein is CASRASGANYGYTF. CDR3 sequence (DNA): TGTGCCAGCAGGGCCTCGGGAGCGAACTATGGCTACACCTTC.